The sequence of this T cell receptor (beta chain) was determined in a study of response to subunit inactivated influenza vaccine. Study-wide points: The study's authors posited that every seasonal influenza vaccination enlists few new T cells.

TCRdb fed the RT-PCR reads into MiXCR, producing one record per CDR3 protein. This sample carries approximately 250,000 distinct CDR3 sequences, more than 10% of them seen once, and the ten largest clones take about 8%. The germline V gene has CDR1 MNHEY and CDR2 SVGEGT. J lost 0 bases, V lost 0 bases, and 6 bases had no gene match. This CDR3 region has 18 residues. A few counts support this clonotype. Its antigen is still unknown. This sample comprised non-naive T cells sorted from PBMCs, obtained roughly 2 weeks before vaccination. J is TRBJ2-4 and V is TRBV6-2 or TRBV6-3; 9 nucleotides agree with TRBD1. This clonotype was obtained from a man in his fifties or sixties who received an inactivated influenza vaccine. The CDR3 reads CASSYSIGQGQAKNIQYF. The CDR3 DNA reads as TGTGCCAGCAGTTACTCGATAGGACAGGGGCAAGCCAAAAACATTCAGTACTTC.